The TCR beta chain described here comes from a study of glioma-infiltrating T cells (dated by TCRdb to 2015 to 2016). For the wider study: The study sequenced TCR alpha- and beta-chain repertoires from glioma tissue, from non-neoplastic brain tissue and from matched peripheral blood mononuclear cells. To measure divergence between tissue and blood T-cell populations, each tissue-infiltrating repertoire was compared with the peripheral blood repertoire of the same patient. The paired cohort was made up of three low-grade glioma patients, several primary glioblastoma patients and three non-glioma patients who contributed non-neoplastic brain tissue.

The CDR3 runs 14 amino acids, cysteine and phenylalanine included. The CDR3 DNA has 42 bases and is translated from base 1. V gives up 4 bases and J gives up 1 base, and the segment between their germline ends measures 9 bases. According to the germline V gene (reference sequence), CDR1 reads LNHDA and CDR2 reads SQIVND. For this clonotype: The target of this receptor is not known. One base away there is no much larger clone; base qualities are not given.

Study-wide conclusions, independent of this receptor: The group comparisons were based on small numbers of patients: three non-neoplastic, three low-grade glioma and seven to nine glioblastoma patients. VJ-independent divergence between tissue and blood was found to be below expectation in non-neoplastic patients but above expectation in all gliomas, particularly low-grade gliomas. Tissue and blood shared very few CDR3 sequences, a result attributed to high CDR3 diversity and limited sampling.

The iRepertoire nested amplicon-rescue multiplex PCR (arm-PCR) platform was used to amplify TCR alpha and beta CDR3 regions from RNA. The input for one-step reverse transcription and amplification was 100-400 ng of tissue mRNA or PBMC total RNA. Following bead purification, Illumina adapters were added through a secondary multiplex PCR, and the libraries were then gel-purified between 200 and 400 bp. The libraries contained internal 6-nucleotide barcodes that were used for demultiplexing. The libraries were sequenced on an Illumina MiSeq using 2x220 or 2x250 nucleotide paired-end reads. In the authors' own workflow: Paired reads were merged with FLASH 1.2.11 and aligned to the GRCh37 human genome with BWA-MEM before extracting TRA and TRB reads. V and J assignment used an IMGT-derived reference of cassette sequences and CDR3 motifs that included pseudogenes. Reads were translated in three frames, and productive CDR3s were defined by a C…FGXG motif without stop codons. Unique combinations of V-J cassette pair and CDR3 amino acid sequence were defined as clonotypes. Hamming distance filtering was applied to reads, with thresholds set by the sequence error rate of each sample in mapped regions. The raw public data were reprocessed by TCRdb itself: fastp quality trimming at Q25, MiXCR clonotype calling, in-frame beta chains only. Rows with a matching CDR3 protein are joined into one entry that keeps the most common DNA and genes. TCRdb, not the original authors, processed these V and J calls. Here the sample has under 200,000 distinct CDR3 sequences; 25% to 35% occur a single time. The ten biggest clones cover roughly a fifth of the sample.

Here the chain combines TRBV19 and TRBJ2-3, with no reliable assignment of the D segment. The clonotype originates from a human donor with low-grade glioma or glioblastoma, undergoing nonglioma brain surgery, or in good health (not recorded which). The sample taken for sequencing was glioma tissue, nonneoplastic brain tissue, or PBMCs (not recorded which). The CDR3: CASSTRPGTDTQYF. The nucleotide sequence is TGTGCCAGTAGTACCAGGCCTGGCACAGATACGCAGTATTTT.